This TCR beta chain was observed in a study of T cells in Graves' hyperthyroidism and ophthalmopathy. In germline, CDR1 is MDHEN, CDR2 SYDVKM. The CDR3 runs 12 residues. Deletions cut 5 bases from V and 8 bases from J, with 12 bases between. Amplification targeted TCR beta CDR3 regions from RNA transcripts. TCR CDR3 regions were first amplified by RT-PCR with HTBI primers. Via MiXCR, TCRdb re-called the multiplex PCR reads, giving one row per CDR3 protein. The sample holds around 250,000 distinct CDR3 sequences, roughly 15% seen once. Newly diagnosed hyperthyroidism patients aged 18 to 65 years had disease lasting under 2 months.

The V and J genes are TRBV28 and TRBJ1-2; no definite D call. Sequenced material: blood. The receptor was isolated from a woman aged 40-49 years with Graves' hyperthyroidism that later progressed to Graves' ophthalmopathy. Here the CDR3 reads CASSQERLGYTF. The CDR3 DNA follows: TGTGCCAGCAGTCAGGAGCGATTAGGCTACACCTTC.